The present entry profiles one TCR beta chain with its context. The CDR3 runs 16 residues. Germline V gene data show CDR1 as SGDLS and CDR2 as YYNGEE. V was pared by 0 bases and J by 9 bases, with 8 bases of the junction left unmatched. While infection was still active, Seattle patients were enrolled and then followed longitudinally. Authors' data handling: Estimates of nucleated cell counts were drawn from the amplification of reference gene primers. Sequencing used immunoSEQ multiplex PCR; TCRdb keeps in-frame clones, though not all of them. That table is the source of V, J and clone size, and D and trimming were worked out from the DNA. Of fewer than 350,000 clones listed, roughly 87% are singletons. This record comes from a study of blood T cell repertoires in COVID-19. About the research overall: Collection of acute and convalescent COVID-19 samples took place in the United States, Italy and Spain. Nucleic acid was either cDNA or gDNA, and it came from T cells, B-cell-depleted T cells, or PBMCs.

Input material: peripheral blood. The origin of this receptor is a man aged 30 to 45 with COVID-19, enrolled during active disease. This chain joins TRBV9 and TRBJ1-6, with 8 bases that match TRBD1. CDR3 in amino acids: CASSVEAGGRGSPLHF. The CDR3 bases are TGTGCCAGCAGCGTAGAGGCAGGGGGCAGGGGTTCACCCCTCCACTTT.